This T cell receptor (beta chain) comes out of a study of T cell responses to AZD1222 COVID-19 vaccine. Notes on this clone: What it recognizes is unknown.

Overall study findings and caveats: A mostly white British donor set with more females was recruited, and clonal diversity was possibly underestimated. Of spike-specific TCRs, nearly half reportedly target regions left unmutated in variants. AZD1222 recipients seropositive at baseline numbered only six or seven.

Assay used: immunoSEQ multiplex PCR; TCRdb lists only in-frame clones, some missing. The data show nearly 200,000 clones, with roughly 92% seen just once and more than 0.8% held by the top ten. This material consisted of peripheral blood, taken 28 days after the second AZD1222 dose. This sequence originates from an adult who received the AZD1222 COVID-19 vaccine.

DNA of the CDR3: TGTGCCAGCAGTTACTCAGGCGGGGCTACGCAGTATTTT. Translated: CASSYSGGATQYF. The genes are TRBV6-5 and TRBJ2-3; D is perhaps TRBD2 (6 bases). V was cut by 0 bases and J by 8 bases, with 9 bases left in between. There are 13 residues in the CDR3. CDR1 is MNHEY and CDR2 is SVGAGI in the germline V gene.